This is a list of T cell receptor beta chains from one sample in a study of Ad26.COV2.S vaccination and SARS-CoV-2 variants. Measured with immunoSEQ multiplex PCR; TCRdb has only the in-frame clones, and not every one. The data show approximately 300,000 clones, 86% seen once. The source material was peripheral blood, sampled in a trial of Ad26.COV2.S vaccine versus placebo. Receptor source: a person between 18 and 65 years old who received the Ad26.COV2.S COVID-19 vaccine or a placebo. CDR3s include the opening cysteine and the closing phenylalanine or tryptophan. The D gene is left open where the match is weak. Clone sizes are given selectively: once, few, many, or a class where the clone is expanded.

J	size	D	V	DNA	CDR3
TRBJ2-6	-	-	TRBV5-5	TGTGCCAGCAGCTTGGGGGGAGCGTCTGGGGCCAACGTCCTGACTTTC	CASSLGGASGANVLTF
TRBJ2-1	-	-	TRBV9	TGTGCCAGCAGCGTAGACGGGAAGGATGAGCAGTTCTTC	CASSVDGKDEQFF
TRBJ1-2	-	-	TRBV29-1	TGCAGCGTTGAAGACGAGGGGAAGAGCGGCTACACCTTC	CSVEDEGKSGYTF
TRBJ1-2	-	-	TRBV6-5	TGTGCCTCAGAGCAGACCTATGGCTACACCTTC	CASEQTYGYTF
TRBJ1-2	-	-	TRBV7-9	TGTGCCAGCAGCTTAGATATGAATGGCTACACCTTC	CASSLDMNGYTF
TRBJ2-2	-	TRBD2	TRBV4-1	TGCGCCAGCAGCCAAGAATTTGGGACTAGCGGGGGGCCCCCCGGGGAGCTGTTTTTT	CASSQEFGTSGGPPGELFF
TRBJ1-2	-	-	TRBV5-6	TGTGCCAGCAGCTTGGGATACTACACGAATGGCTACACCTTC	CASSLGYYTNGYTF
TRBJ1-5	once	-	TRBV7-2	TGTGCCAGCAGCGCCCCAGGAGGGGCCAATCAGCCCCAGCATTTT	CASSAPGGANQPQHF
TRBJ2-1	-	-	TRBV7-9	TGTGCCAGCGGGTACAATGAGCAGTTCTTC	CASGYNEQFF
TRBJ1-1	-	-	TRBV5-1	TGCGCCAGCAGCTTGCCGAGGGGAGTGAACACTGAAGCTTTCTTT	CASSLPRGVNTEAFF
TRBJ1-1	-	-	TRBV12-5	TGTGCTTCAGGACGTCCCGGGGACACTGAAGCTTTCTTT	CASGRPGDTEAFF
TRBJ1-1	-	-	TRBV4-1	TGCGCCAGCAGCCAAGTACGGGGAATGAACACTGAAGCTTTCTTT	CASSQVRGMNTEAFF
TRBJ2-1	few	-	TRBV6-5	TGTGCCAGCACCCCGTCATACAATGAGCAGTTCTTC	CASTPSYNEQFF
TRBJ2-5	-	TRBD2	TRBV10-3	TGTGCCATCAGTTTCTCCCCTAGCGGGGGGGCAGTAGGGAAAGAAGAGACCCAGTACTTC	CAISFSPSGGAVGKEETQYF
TRBJ1-1	-	-	TRBV20-1	TGCAGTGCTACAGGGGACACTGAAGCTTTCTTT	CSATGDTEAFF
TRBJ1-4	once	-	TRBV3-1/TRBV3-2	TGTGCCAGCAGTCCCAGGGGCCACTTTAATGAAAAACTGTTTTTT	CASSPRGHFNEKLFF
TRBJ2-7	-	TRBD2	TRBV9	TGTGCCAGCAGCGTAGGGCGGGGGGAGTTCGAGCAGTACTTC	CASSVGRGEFEQYF
TRBJ1-1	once	-	TRBV25-1	TGTGCCAGCAGTGAATCGACGTCTTGGGCTTTCTTT	CASSESTSWAFF
TRBJ2-1	-	TRBD2	TRBV5-1	TGCGCCAGCAGCTTGGAGGGGTCCCGGGAGGGTGAGCAGTTCTTC	CASSLEGSREGEQFF
TRBJ1-2	-	TRBD1	TRBV10-2	TGCGCCAGCAGGGGACAGAGCTATGGCTACACCTTC	CASRGQSYGYTF
TRBJ1-2	-	-	TRBV6-5	TGTGCCAGTCTTAAGGGGGGCTATGGCTACACCTTC	CASLKGGYGYTF
TRBJ1-2	-	-	TRBV19	TGTGCCAGTAGTATAGAACCGTGGGCAGGCAACTATGGCTACACCTTC	CASSIEPWAGNYGYTF
TRBJ2-3	-	-	TRBV4-2	TGTGCCAGCAGCCGTCCGCTGCATAGCCCCACAGATACGCAGTATTTT	CASSRPLHSPTDTQYF
TRBJ2-5	-	TRBD1	TRBV5-1	TGCGCCAGCAGCTCCGGGACAGGGACGGGAGAGACCCAGTACTTC	CASSSGTGTGETQYF
TRBJ1-5	-	-	TRBV4-2	TGTGCCAGCAGCCCCCGTAGGGGCAATCAGCCCCAGCATTTT	CASSPRRGNQPQHF
TRBJ2-7	-	-	TRBV19	TGTGCCAGTAGTCTAAGACGATCCTACGAGCAGTACTTC	CASSLRRSYEQYF
TRBJ2-7	-	TRBD2	TRBV7-7	TGTGCCAGCAGCTTAGCCGGCCCGACTAGCGGCTACGAGCAGTACTTC	CASSLAGPTSGYEQYF
TRBJ2-3	-	-	TRBV7-2	TGTGCCAGCAGCTCGCGTCGACAGGCCTCGAGGGGGTTT	CASSSRRQASRGF
TRBJ2-3	-	-	TRBV4-1	TGCGCCAGCAGCCAAGATTTAGAGGGGGGCGGATTCTATACGCAGTATTTT	CASSQDLEGGGFYTQYF
TRBJ1-1	many	-	TRBV14	TGTGCCAGCAGTCGAACCGGGACTACGACTGAAGCTTTCTTT	CASSRTGTTTEAFF
TRBJ1-1	-	-	TRBV18	TGTGCCAGCTCACCGGGGGTCCAGAACACTGAAGCTTTCTTT	CASSPGVQNTEAFF
TRBJ2-1	-	-	TRBV4-2	TGTGCCAGCAGCCAAGTACAGCGTCGGTCTCAGGGAAGTCTCTACAATGAGCAGTTCTTC	CASSQVQRRSQGSLYNEQFF
TRBJ1-6	-	-	TRBV9	TGTGCCAGCAGCGTATCGGACCCGATCCCTCAGTATAATTCACCCCTCCACTTT	CASSVSDPIPQYNSPLHF
TRBJ2-7	-	TRBD1	TRBV4-3	TGCGCCAGCAGCAAGGCTAGGGGGCTCACCTACGAGCAGTACTTC	CASSKARGLTYEQYF
TRBJ2-7	-	TRBD1	TRBV9	TGTGCCAGCAGCGTAGAAGACAGGGGGCGCTTCGAGCAGTACTTC	CASSVEDRGRFEQYF
TRBJ1-4	-	TRBD1	TRBV25-1	TGTGCCAGCAGCAAACAGGGGGCGGCTGAAAAACTGTTTTTT	CASSKQGAAEKLFF
TRBJ2-7	-	TRBD2	TRBV18	TGTGCCAGCTCACCGACCGGGACTAGCGATTACGAGCAGTACTTC	CASSPTGTSDYEQYF
TRBJ2-2	-	TRBD2	TRBV20-1	TGCAGTGCGAGTAGCGGGGGGAACACCGGGGAGCTGTTTTTT	CSASSGGNTGELFF
TRBJ1-5	-	TRBD1	TRBV7-2	TGTGCCAGCAGCTTAGGGCAGGGGGCGCGAATTGAGAATCAGCCCCAGCATTTT	CASSLGQGARIENQPQHF
TRBJ1-2	-	TRBD1	TRBV4-2	TGTGCCAGCAGCCACGGGGACAGGGGGCGCCTCTATGGCTACACCTTC	CASSHGDRGRLYGYTF
TRBJ1-4	-	-	TRBV9	TGTGCCAGCAGCGCTGGACAGCAGAATGAAAAACTGTTTTTT	CASSAGQQNEKLFF
TRBJ2-3	-	TRBD1	TRBV6-4	TGTGCCAGCAGCCTTGAAGGGGGCCGCACAGATACGCAGTATTTT	CASSLEGGRTDTQYF